This TCR beta chain is from a study of beta chain features in type 1 diabetes. Notes on the study in general: Sampled from patients, naive, central memory and Treg TCRB repertoires appeared more similar than those sampled from healthy donors. All four CD4+ subsets from Type 1 diabetes patients carried moderately but significantly shorter TCRB CDR3s. Whether HLA type affects TCRB rearrangement stayed undetermined in the present work. VDJ junctions from patients with type 1 diabetes contained fewer insertions and more deletions.

CDR1 is LNHDA, CDR2 SQIVND, per germline (reference sequence). V was clipped by 4 bases and J by 3 bases, with 12 bases between them. CDR3 length equals 14 residues. Every bit of the isolated RNA underwent reverse transcription, so sequencing read expressed TCRB transcripts. Clones were read by immunoSEQ multiplex PCR, and TCRdb kept only the in-frame ones, dropping some. The data contain roughly 260,000 clones, under 13% of them singletons. CD45RO/CCR7/CD25/CD127/CD95/CD27 sorting isolated CD4+ naive, central memory, regulatory and stem cell-like memory cells. On this clone itself: Its antigen is not known.

The origin of this receptor is a man younger than 40 with type 1 diabetes. Sequences were obtained from naive CD4+ T cells from blood. V and J are TRBV19 and TRBJ1-1, with D possibly matching TRBD1 (6 bases). The chain's CDR3 is CASSTQGADTEAFF. In DNA, the CDR3 is TGTGCCAGTAGTACACAGGGAGCTGACACTGAAGCTTTCTTT.